The 16 T cell receptor beta chains below were found in one sample sequenced in a study of shared clonotypes between healthy human individuals. Data came from immunoSEQ multiplex PCR; TCRdb stores just in-frame clones and leaves some out. The sample records around 510,000 clones, roughly 95% being singletons. Sequencing was performed on naive CD4+ T cells sorted from blood. As to subset: CD45RA+ positively selected. These receptors originate from a woman younger than 45 in good health.

The rearrangement uses TRBV11-2 and TRBJ2-5, with 11 nucleotides matching TRBD2. CDR1 and CDR2 (germline): SGHAT, FQNNGV. Trimming removed 2 bases from V and 0 bases from J; junction bases left unmatched: 5. The CDR3 covers 17 residues. CDR3 nucleotide sequence: TGTGCCAGCAGCTTATCCGGGACTAGCGGTTACCAAGAGACCCAGTACTTC. Protein sequence: CASSLSGTSGYQETQYF.

This chain joins TRBV6-1 and TRBJ1-4, with unresolved D. V lost 0 bases, J lost 11 bases, and 10 bases lay in between. CDR3 length equals 13 residues. Germline V lookup: CDR1 MNHNS, CDR2 SASEGT. The CDR3: CASSEAPDRKLFF. CDR3 coding DNA: TGTGCCAGCAGTGAAGCCCCAGATAGGAAACTGTTTTTT.

The CDR3, as DNA: TGTGCCAGCTCACCACCGGGACTGACTAATGAAAAACTGTTTTTT. Encoded protein: CASSPPGLTNEKLFF. The chain links TRBV18 to TRBJ1-4, with D possibly TRBD1 on 5 matching bases. The germline gives CDR1 KGHSH, CDR2 LQKENI. This CDR3 contains 15 residues. V shed 0 bases and J shed 2 bases, with 7 bases lying between them.

DNA for the CDR3: TGTGCCAGCAGCCCTGGGACAGGGAGAGAGACCCAGTACTTC. It codes for CASSPGTGRETQYF. The chain links TRBV2 to TRBJ2-5; 9 positions match TRBD1. The ends lost 6 bases at V and 4 bases at J; junction bases unmatched: 6. The CDR3 covers 14 residues. CDR1 is SNHLY and CDR2 is FYNNEI in the germline V gene.

The chain carries TRBV7-6 and TRBJ1-3, with D possibly TRBD1 on 5 matching bases. There are 13 residues in the CDR3. CDR1 is SGHVS and CDR2 is FNYEAQ in the germline V gene. The V end lost 7 bases, the J end lost 6 bases, and 13 bases lay between the germline ends. CDR3 nucleotides: TGTGCCAGCAATGGGGGATTGGAAAACACCATATATTTT. Translation gives CASNGGLENTIYF.

The chain links TRBV6-1 to TRBJ1-5; 8 nucleotides match TRBD1. This CDR3 spans 15 amino acids. Germline CDR1 and CDR2: MNHNS and SASEGT. The V segment lost 4 bases and the J segment 6 bases; nucleotides outside the gene matches: 8. CDR3 sequence reads: CASSGRQGTFQPQHF. DNA for the CDR3: TGTGCCAGCAGTGGGCGACAGGGGACGTTTCAGCCCCAGCATTTT.

The chain joins TRBV28 to TRBJ2-5; TRBD2 is a possible D gene (5 bases). Trimming cost V 5 bases and J 5 bases, with 9 bases left between them. Germline V gives CDR1 MDHEN, CDR2 SYDVKM. The CDR3 has 12 amino acids. The CDR3, as DNA: TGTGCCAGCAGTGGACCGGGGGAGACCCAGTACTTC. Amino acids: CASSGPGETQYF.

The chain couples TRBV4-2 to TRBJ2-1, with a tentative D call TRBD2 (6 bases). V was cut by 6 bases and J by 2 bases, with 11 bases left in between. Germline CDR1 is LGHNA and CDR2 is YNFKEQ. The CDR3 is made up of 14 amino acids. The CDR3 spells CASSPTGAYNEQFF. CDR3 DNA sequence: TGTGCCAGCAGTCCCACGGGGGCCTACAATGAGCAGTTCTTC.

V and J are TRBV15 and TRBJ1-4, with TRBD1 matching 8 bases. Germline V CDR1 and CDR2: LNHNV, YYDKDF (reference sequence). After removal of 3 bases from V and 5 bases from J, the junction contained 8 bases not matched to a gene. The CDR3 covers 16 residues. CDR3 loop: CATSSPPGQENEKLFF. In DNA form, the CDR3 reads TGTGCCACCAGCAGCCCCCCGGGACAGGAAAATGAAAAACTGTTTTTT.

The chain links TRBV5-1 to TRBJ2-2; D is possibly TRBD2 (5 bases). V lost 4 bases and J 0 bases, leaving 16 bases between the germline ends. Germline CDR1 is SGHRS and CDR2 is YFSETQ. This CDR3 region has 17 residues. The CDR3 nucleotides read TGCGCCAGCAGCCGGCTAACAGCGGATCCGAACACCGGGGAGCTGTTTTTT. This encodes CASSRLTADPNTGELFF.

V usage is TRBV7-9 and J usage is TRBJ1-1, with D uncertain. This CDR3 has 13 amino acids. The germline CDR1 and CDR2 sequences are SEHNR and FQNEAQ (reference sequence). V dropped 1 base and J dropped 1 base, with 4 bases sitting between them. The CDR3, as DNA: TGTGCCAGCAGCTTAGTTTGGAACACTGAAGCTTTCTTT. Its translation: CASSLVWNTEAFF.

This clone was detected only once. The chain joins TRBV11-2 to TRBJ1-1; D is uncertain. The CDR3 is 15 amino acids. Germline V gene sequence: CDR1 SGHAT, CDR2 FQNNGV. V was trimmed by 6 bases and J by 4 bases, leaving 18 bases between them. In nucleotides, the CDR3 is TGTGCCAGCAGGCCGGTGGGCCGACCGGGCACTGAAGCTTTCTTT. As protein: CASRPVGRPGTEAFF.

The rearrangement uses TRBV6-5 and TRBJ1-1; 7 bases line up with TRBD1. After removal of 2 bases from V and 1 base from J, the junction contained 1 base not matched to a gene. Per germline, CDR1 MNHEY and CDR2 SVGAGI. There are 14 residues in the CDR3. The CDR3 DNA sequence: TGTGCCAGCAGTTACGGGACAGAGAACACTGAAGCTTTCTTT. Translated, it gives CASSYGTENTEAFF.

This chain connects TRBV20-1 to TRBJ2-7, with a tentative D call TRBD1 (6 bases). There are 11 residues in the CDR3. V shed 4 bases and J shed 3 bases, with 7 bases lying between them. CDR1 and CDR2 from the germline V gene are DFQATT and SNEGSKA (reference sequence). In DNA form, the CDR3 reads TGCAGTGCTAAGGACAGCTACGAGCAGTACTTC. Its translation: CSAKDSYEQYF.

The genes are TRBV28 and TRBJ2-7; the match to TRBD2 covers 9 bases. Germline lookup yields CDR1 MDHEN and CDR2 SYDVKM. The CDR3 runs to 15 residues. V trimming: 7 bases; J trimming: 0 bases; junction bases outside the gene matches: 7. The CDR3, as DNA: TGTGCCAGCAAAAACTTACTAGCGGGCTCCTACGAGCAGTACTTC. It translates to CASKNLLAGSYEQYF.

The chain is built from TRBV21-1 and TRBJ2-7; the table names TRBD1, a call not compared with the DNA. TRBV21-1 is flagged as a pseudogene. This CDR3 spans 18 amino acids. Written as DNA, the CDR3 is TGTGCCAGCAGCAACCCCGGGACAGGGAAAAAATTATTTGGTGCGCAGTACTTC. This encodes CASSNPGTGKKLFGAQYF.